Below, 7 T cell receptor beta chains from the same sample are listed, as sequenced in a study of blood T cell repertoires in COVID-19. The table came from immunoSEQ multiplex PCR; TCRdb's copy has only in-frame clones and leaves some out. The top ten clones hold roughly 29% of a sample with 150,000 to 180,000 clones, about 86% of them seen once. Source material: peripheral blood. All receptors derive from a woman between 55 and 75 years old with acute or convalescent COVID-19.

The chain links TRBV27 to TRBJ2-7; maybe TRBD2 (6 bases). The CDR3 sequence is 11 residues long. Germline assignment: CDR1 MNHEY and CDR2 SMNVEV (reference sequence). The ends were cut back, 5 bases at V and 6 bases at J, with 8 bases in the middle. CDR3 sequence reads: CASSRGSEQYV. The CDR3 DNA is TGTGCCAGCAGTCGGGGGAGCGAGCAGTACGTC.

The CDR3 spells CASSLARPSNTGELFF. The CDR3 nucleotides are TGTGCCAGCAGTTTAGCCAGACCTTCGAACACCGGGGAGCTGTTTTTT. This chain uses TRBV2 with TRBJ2-2; D gene ambiguous. Germline V gives CDR1 SNHLY, CDR2 FYNNEI. The CDR3 runs 16 residues. V lost 5 bases, J lost 0 bases, and 13 bases lay in between.

The J gene is TRBJ1-2, the V gene TRBV28; tentatively, D is TRBD1 (6 bases). The CDR3 runs to 13 residues. The germline V gene has CDR1 MDHEN and CDR2 SYDVKM. Between the trimmed V and J ends, which lost 5 bases and 8 bases, there was a span of 15 bases. CDR3 in DNA: TGTGCCAGCAGTAGAGGCCACAGGGACGGCTACACCTTC. Protein sequence: CASSRGHRDGYTF.

The rearrangement uses TRBV29-1 and TRBJ1-1; maybe TRBD1 (5 bases). In germline, CDR1 is SQVTM, CDR2 ANQGSEA. The CDR3 has 15 amino acids. The V end was cut by 1 base, the J end by 3 bases, with 15 bases between. The CDR3 coding sequence is TGCAGCGTTGAAGGATGGGGTGCGGGGGACACTGAAGCTTTCTTT. Amino acid sequence: CSVEGWGAGDTEAFF.

The chain couples TRBV6-5 to TRBJ1-1; possibly TRBD1 for D (6 bases). V was clipped by 8 bases and J by 3 bases, with 19 bases between them. This CDR3 is built from 15 residues. CDR1 is MNHEY and CDR2 is SVGAGI in the germline V gene. CDR3 sequence reads: CASHNPGGPDTEAFF. The CDR3 DNA sequence: TGTGCCAGCCACAATCCGGGGGGGCCAGACACTGAAGCTTTCTTT.

The V gene is TRBV10-3, the J gene TRBJ2-1; D perhaps matches TRBD1 (6 bases). Germline CDR1 reads ENHRY; CDR2 reads SYGVKD. This CDR3 is 13 amino acids long. V lost 3 bases and J lost 7, with 10 bases in between. Here the CDR3 reads CAISEGRGNEQFF. CDR3 sequence (DNA): TGTGCCATCAGTGAAGGCAGGGGTAATGAGCAGTTCTTC.

The chain recombines TRBV4-1 with TRBJ2-5; 8 nucleotides agree with TRBD2. The CDR3 is made up of 14 amino acids. From germline, CDR1 is MGHRA and CDR2 YSYEKL. Germline trimming cut 4 bases from V and 4 bases from J; bases unmatched to any gene: 5. CDR3 in amino acids: CASSLGLARETQYF. The CDR3 DNA sequence: TGCGCCAGCAGCCTTGGACTAGCCCGAGAGACCCAGTACTTC.